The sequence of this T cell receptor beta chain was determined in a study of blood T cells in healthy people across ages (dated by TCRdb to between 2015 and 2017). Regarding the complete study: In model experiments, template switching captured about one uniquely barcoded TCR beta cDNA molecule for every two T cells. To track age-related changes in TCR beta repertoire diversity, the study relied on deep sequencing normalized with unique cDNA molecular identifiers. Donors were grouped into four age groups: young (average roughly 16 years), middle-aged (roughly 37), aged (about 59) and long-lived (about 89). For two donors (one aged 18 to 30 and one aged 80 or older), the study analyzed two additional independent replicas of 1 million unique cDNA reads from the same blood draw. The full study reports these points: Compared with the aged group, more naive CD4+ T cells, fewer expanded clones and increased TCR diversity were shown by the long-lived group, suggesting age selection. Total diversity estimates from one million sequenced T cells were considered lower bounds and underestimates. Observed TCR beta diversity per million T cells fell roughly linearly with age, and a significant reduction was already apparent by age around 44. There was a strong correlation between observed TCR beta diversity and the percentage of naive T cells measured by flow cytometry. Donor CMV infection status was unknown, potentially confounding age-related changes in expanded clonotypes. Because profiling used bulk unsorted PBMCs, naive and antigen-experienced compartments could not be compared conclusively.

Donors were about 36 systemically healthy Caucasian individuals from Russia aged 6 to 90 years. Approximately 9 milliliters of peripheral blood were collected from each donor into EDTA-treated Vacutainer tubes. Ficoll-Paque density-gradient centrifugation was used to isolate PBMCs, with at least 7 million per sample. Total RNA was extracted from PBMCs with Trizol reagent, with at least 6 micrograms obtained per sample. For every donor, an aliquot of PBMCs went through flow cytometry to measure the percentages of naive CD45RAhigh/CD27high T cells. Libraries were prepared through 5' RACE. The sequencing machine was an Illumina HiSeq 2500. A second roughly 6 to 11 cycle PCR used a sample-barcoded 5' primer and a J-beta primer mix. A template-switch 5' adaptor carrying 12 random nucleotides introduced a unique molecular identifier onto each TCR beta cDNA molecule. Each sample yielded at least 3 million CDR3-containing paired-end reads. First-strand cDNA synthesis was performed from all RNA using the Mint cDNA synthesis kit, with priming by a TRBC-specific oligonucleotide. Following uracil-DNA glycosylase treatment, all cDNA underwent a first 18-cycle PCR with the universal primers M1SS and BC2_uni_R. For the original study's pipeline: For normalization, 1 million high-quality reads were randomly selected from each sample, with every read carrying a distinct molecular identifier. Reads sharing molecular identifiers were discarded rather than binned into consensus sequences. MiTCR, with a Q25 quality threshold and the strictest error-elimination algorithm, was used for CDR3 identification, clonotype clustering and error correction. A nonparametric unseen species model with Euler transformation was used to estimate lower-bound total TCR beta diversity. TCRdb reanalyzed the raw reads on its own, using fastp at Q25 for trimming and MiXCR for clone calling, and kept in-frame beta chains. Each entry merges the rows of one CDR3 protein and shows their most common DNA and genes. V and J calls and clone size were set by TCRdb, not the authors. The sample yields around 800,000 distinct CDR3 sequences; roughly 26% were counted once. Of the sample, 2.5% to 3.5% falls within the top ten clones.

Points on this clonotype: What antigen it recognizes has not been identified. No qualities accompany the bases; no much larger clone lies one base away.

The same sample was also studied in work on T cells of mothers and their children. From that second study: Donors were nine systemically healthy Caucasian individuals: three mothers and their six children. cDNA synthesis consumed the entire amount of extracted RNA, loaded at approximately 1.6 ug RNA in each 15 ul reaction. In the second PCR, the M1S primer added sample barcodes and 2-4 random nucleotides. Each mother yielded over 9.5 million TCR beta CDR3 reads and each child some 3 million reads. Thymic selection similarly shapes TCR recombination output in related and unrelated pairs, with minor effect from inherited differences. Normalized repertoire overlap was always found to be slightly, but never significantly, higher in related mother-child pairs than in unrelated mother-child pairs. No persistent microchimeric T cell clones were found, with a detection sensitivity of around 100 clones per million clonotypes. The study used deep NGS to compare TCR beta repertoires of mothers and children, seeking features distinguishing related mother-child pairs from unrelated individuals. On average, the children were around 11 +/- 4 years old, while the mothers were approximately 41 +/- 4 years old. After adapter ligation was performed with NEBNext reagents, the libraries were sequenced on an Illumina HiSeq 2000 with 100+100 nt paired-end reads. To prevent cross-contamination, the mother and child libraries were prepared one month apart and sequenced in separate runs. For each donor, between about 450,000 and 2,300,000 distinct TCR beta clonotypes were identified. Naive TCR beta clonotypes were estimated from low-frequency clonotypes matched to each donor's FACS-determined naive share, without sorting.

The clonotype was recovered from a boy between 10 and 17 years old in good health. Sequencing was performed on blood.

CDR3 reads: CATNTGTGELFF. The nucleotide sequence reads TGTGCCACGAATACGGGTACCGGGGAGCTGTTTTTT. The rearranged segments are TRBV2 and TRBJ2-2, with no reliable assignment of the D segment. The CDR3, from cysteine to phenylalanine, totals 12 residues. Only the CDR3 DNA stays, 36 bases, in frame from base 1. Deletion took 10 bases off V and 5 bases off J, with a span of 11 bases between the germline ends. Looking up the germline V gene yields CDR1 SNHLY and CDR2 FYNNEI.